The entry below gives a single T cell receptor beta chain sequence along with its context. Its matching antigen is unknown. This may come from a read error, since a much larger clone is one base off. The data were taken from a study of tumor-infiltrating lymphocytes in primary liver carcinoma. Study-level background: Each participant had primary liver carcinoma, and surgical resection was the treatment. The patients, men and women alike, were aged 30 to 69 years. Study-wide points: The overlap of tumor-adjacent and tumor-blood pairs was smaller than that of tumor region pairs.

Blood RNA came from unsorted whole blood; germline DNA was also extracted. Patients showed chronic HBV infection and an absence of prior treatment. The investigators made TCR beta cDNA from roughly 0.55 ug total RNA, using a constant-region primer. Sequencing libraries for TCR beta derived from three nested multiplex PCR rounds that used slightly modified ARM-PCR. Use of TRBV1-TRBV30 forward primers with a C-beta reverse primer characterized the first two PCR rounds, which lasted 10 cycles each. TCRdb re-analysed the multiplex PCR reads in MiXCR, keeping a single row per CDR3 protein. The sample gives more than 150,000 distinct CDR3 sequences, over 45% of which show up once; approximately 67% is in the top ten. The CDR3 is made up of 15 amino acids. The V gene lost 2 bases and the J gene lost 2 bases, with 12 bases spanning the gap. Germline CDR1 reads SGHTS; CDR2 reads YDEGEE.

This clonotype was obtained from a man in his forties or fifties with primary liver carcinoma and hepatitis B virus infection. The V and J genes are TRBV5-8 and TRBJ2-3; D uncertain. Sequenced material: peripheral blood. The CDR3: CASSFIFTNTDTQYF. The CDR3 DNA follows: TGTGCCAGCAGCTTTATTTTCACTAACACAGATACGCAGTATTTT.